The 27 T cell receptor beta chains below come from one sample, sequenced in a study of lymphopenia after photon versus proton radiotherapy. Repertoires were generated with immunoSEQ multiplex PCR, while TCRdb's copy carries only in-frame clones and drops some. The sample contains about 30,000 clones, about 83% of which appear only once. The sample here was peripheral blood, taken from a patient treated with proton-based radiotherapy. These receptors came from a woman aged 55-70 years with cholangiocarcinoma. Some clones in this sample may be carry-over from other donors' samples.

This chain connects TRBV7-8 to TRBJ2-5; D perhaps matches TRBD1 (6 bases). The J call may be incorrect, as the DNA end agrees better with TRBJ2-7. The CDR3 is 15 amino acids. CDR1 SGHVS and CDR2 FQNEAQ come from the germline V gene. CDR3 amino acids: CASSLVGQSSYEQYF. Written as DNA, the CDR3 is TGTGCCAGCAGCTTAGTGGGACAAAGCTCCTACGAGCAGTACTTC.

The rearrangement links TRBV29-1 to TRBJ2-2; a weak D match, TRBD2 (5 bases). CDR3 length: 12 amino acids. CDR1 and CDR2 from the germline V gene are SQVTM and ANQGSEA. Trimming stripped 7 bases from V and 6 bases from J, with 12 bases between. For the CDR3, the DNA is TGCAGCGGGACCGACGGGGCCGGGGAGCTGTTTTTT. Encoded protein: CSGTDGAGELFF.

The V and J genes are TRBV11-2 and TRBJ2-7, with D maybe TRBD2 (5 bases). This CDR3 comprises 14 residues. CDR1 and CDR2 (germline): SGHAT, FQNNGV. V was shortened by 0 bases and J by 5 bases, with 11 bases between the two germline ends. The DNA of the CDR3 is TGTGCCAGCAGCTTAGATCCGGGGATGAACGAGCAGTACTTC. It encodes CASSLDPGMNEQYF. Full variable domain (outside the CDR3, taken from reference TRBV11-2 and TRBJ2-7): EAGVAQSPRYKIIEKRQSVAFWCNPISGHATLYWYQQILGQGPKLLIQFQNNGVVDDSQLPKDRFSAERLKGVDSTLKIQPAKLEDSAVYLCASSLDPGMNEQYFGPGTRLTVT.

CDR3 nucleotide sequence: TGCGCCAGCAGCTTGGGCCAGCGTAGCAACAATGAGCAGTTCTTC. This encodes CASSLGQRSNNEQFF. This chain joins TRBV5-1 and TRBJ2-1; unclear D gene. V was trimmed by 0 bases and J by 5 bases, leaving 12 bases between them. Germline assignment: CDR1 SGHRS and CDR2 YFSETQ. This CDR3 is 15 amino acids long.

The genes are TRBV2 and TRBJ1-1; tentatively, D is TRBD1 (5 bases). There are 14 residues in the CDR3. Germline CDR1 SNHLY, CDR2 FYNNEI. CDR3 residues: CVERGGTWDTEAFF. CDR3 DNA: TGTGTAGAGCGGGGGGGGACTTGGGACACTGAAGCTTTCTTT.

The V gene is TRBV5-4, the J gene TRBJ2-5; D possibly corresponds to TRBD2 (6 bases). The CDR3 runs 14 residues. The germline CDR1 and CDR2 sequences are SGHNT and YYREEE (reference sequence). V was trimmed by 4 bases and J by 1 base, leaving 11 bases between them. The DNA for the CDR3 is TGTGCCAGCAGCCCTGCCGGGGGCCAAGAGACCCAGTACTTC. This sequence encodes CASSPAGGQETQYF.

The V and J genes are TRBV29-1 and TRBJ1-1, with a tentative D call TRBD1 (5 bases). Trimming removed 7 bases at V and 0 bases at J, with 9 bases between. The CDR3 runs to 12 residues. The germline CDR1 and CDR2 sequences are SQVTM and ANQGSEA. The CDR3 DNA reads as TGCAGCGCGGGGCAGGTGAACACTGAAGCTTTCTTT. This translates into CSAGQVNTEAFF.

The rearrangement links TRBV4-1 to TRBJ1-4, with D possibly being TRBD1 (5 bases). This CDR3 spans 15 amino acids. V lost 3 bases to trimming and J lost 4 bases, with 12 bases between them. The germline gives CDR1 MGHRA, CDR2 YSYEKL. The chain's CDR3 is CASSQGRGDNEKLFF. The CDR3, as DNA: TGCGCCAGCAGCCAGGGGAGAGGGGATAATGAAAAACTGTTTTTT.

This chain uses TRBV7-2 with TRBJ2-5, with 8 bases matching TRBD2. This CDR3 spans 16 amino acids. The trim removed 5 bases at V and 3 bases at J, leaving 11 bases unmatched. Germline lookup yields CDR1 SGHTA and CDR2 FQGNSA. CDR3 amino acids: CASSPRVAGIKETQYF. The CDR3 DNA follows: TGTGCCAGCAGCCCCCGAGTAGCGGGGATTAAAGAGACCCAGTACTTC.

Comments on this clone: One end of the junction is discordant with germline, which a read error may explain. Other DNA sequences in this sample translate to the same CDR3. The genes are TRBV2 and TRBJ2-7; D is ambiguous. Looked up from germline, CDR1 is SNHLY and CDR2 is FYNNEI. CDR3 length: 10 amino acids. CDR3 sequence reads: CAIRLGQQYF. The CDR3 nucleotides are TGCGCCATCCGACTCGGCCAGCAGTACTTC.

The V gene is TRBV5-1, the J gene TRBJ2-3, with TRBD2 matching 14 bases. The CDR3 loop spans 16 amino acids. Germline CDR1 and CDR2: SGHRS and YFSETQ. V was clipped by 4 bases and J by 3 bases; unmatched bases: 4. CDR3 amino acids: CASSPRLAGGTDTQYF. The DNA of the CDR3 is TGCGCCAGCAGCCCCAGACTAGCGGGGGGGACAGATACGCAGTATTTT. The full variable domain, completed using reference TRBV5-1 and TRBJ2-3, is KAGVTQTPRYLIKTRGQQVTLSCSPISGHRSVSWYQQTPGQGLQFLFEYFSETQRNKGNFPGRFSGRQFSNSRSEMNVSTLELGDSALYLCASSPRLAGGTDTQYFGPGTRLTVL.

V usage is TRBV2 and J usage is TRBJ2-5; D is possibly TRBD2 (5 bases). The CDR3 consists of 13 residues. The germline V gene encodes CDR1 SNHLY and CDR2 FYNNEI. The germline V and J ends were trimmed by 4 bases and 4 bases, with 10 bases remaining between them. CDR3 in amino acids: CASSGEIGETQYF. Written as DNA, the CDR3 is TGTGCCAGCAGTGGGGAGATTGGAGAGACCCAGTACTTC.

V gene TRBV6-1 combines with J gene TRBJ2-3; D not certain. Trimming took 8 bases from V and 5 from J, leaving 20 bases between them. Germline CDR1 is MNHNS and CDR2 is SASEGT. The CDR3 totals 15 residues. The chain's CDR3 is CASVGTHTGRDTQYF. CDR3 in DNA: TGTGCCAGCGTGGGCACCCACACGGGCAGAGATACGCAGTATTTT.

This sequence joins TRBV5-1 and TRBJ1-5; D ambiguous. The germline V gene has CDR1 SGHRS and CDR2 YFSETQ. V gave up 0 bases and J gave up 2 bases, with 12 bases separating them. This CDR3 is built from 16 residues. The CDR3 region is CASSLGWGGGNQPQHF. CDR3 coding DNA: TGCGCCAGCAGCTTGGGTTGGGGAGGCGGCAATCAGCCCCAGCATTTT.

The genes are TRBV9 and TRBJ2-1; 8 bases map to TRBD2. V shed 3 bases and J 4 bases; nucleotides not matched to a gene: 6. The CDR3 loop spans 15 amino acids. From germline, CDR1 is SGDLS and CDR2 YYNGEE. The CDR3 nucleotides read TGTGCCAGCAGCGCCGCGGGGGGCGCTTACAATGAGCAGTTCTTC. Protein product: CASSAAGGAYNEQFF. Filled out from reference TRBV9 and TRBJ2-1, the complete variable domain reads DSGVTQTPKHLITATGQRVTLRCSPRSGDLSVYWYQQSLDQGLQFLIQYYNGEERAKGNILERFSAQQFPDLHSELNLSSLELGDSALYFCASSAAGGAYNEQFFGPGTRLTVL.

The chain combines TRBV7-9 with TRBJ1-2; D not resolved. Germline values: CDR1 SEHNR, CDR2 FQNEAQ (reference sequence). The CDR3 loop spans 14 amino acids. V lost 1 base and J lost 7, with 13 bases in between. CDR3 bases: TGTGCCAGCAGCTTAGTTTCGGGAGTGGCTGGCTACACCTTC. It codes for CASSLVSGVAGYTF.

J is TRBJ2-2 and V is TRBV5-1; the D is unclear. This CDR3 contains 15 residues. CDR1 is SGHRS, CDR2 YFSETQ, per germline. The V and J ends lost 5 bases and 0 bases respectively, with 11 bases between them. The DNA for the CDR3 is TGCGCCAGCAGATGGGTACAGACGAACACCGGGGAGCTGTTTTTT. It yields the protein CASRWVQTNTGELFF.

The rearrangement links TRBV7-9 to TRBJ1-2; 9 bases are shared with TRBD1. The trim removed 5 bases at V and 6 bases at J, leaving 4 bases unmatched. This CDR3 is 13 amino acids long. Germline V CDR1 and CDR2: SEHNR, FQNEAQ (reference sequence). The CDR3 region is CASSARQGDGYTF. CDR3 sequence (DNA): TGTGCCAGCAGCGCCCGACAGGGGGATGGCTACACCTTC.

V usage is TRBV29-1 and J usage is TRBJ1-4, with unresolved D. From germline, CDR1 is SQVTM and CDR2 ANQGSEA. The V end was cut by 4 bases, the J end by 5 bases, with 8 bases between. CDR3 size: 12 residues. The CDR3 DNA is TGCAGCGTTGGACTGAAGAATGAAAAACTGTTTTTT. This gives the protein CSVGLKNEKLFF.

The chain links TRBV7-2 to TRBJ1-1, with D unclear. The CDR3 contains 13 residues. In germline, CDR1 is SGHTA, CDR2 FQGNSA. Trimming shortened V by 1 base and J by 2 bases, and 5 bases separated the two germline ends. CDR3 nucleotides: TGTGCCAGCAGCTTAGGTTATAACACTGAAGCTTTCTTT. Amino acids: CASSLGYNTEAFF.

This clone was seen more than once but under ten times. DNA of the CDR3: TGTGCCAGTATGTTGACGAGGTCAGCAACTAATGAAAAACTGTTTTTT. This encodes CASMLTRSATNEKLFF. This chain uses TRBV19 with TRBJ1-4; D is ambiguous. The germline gives CDR1 LNHDA, CDR2 SQIVND (reference sequence). The germline V and J ends were trimmed by 7 bases and 0 bases, with 15 bases remaining between them. This CDR3 has 16 amino acids.

The count of this clone is one. The chain recombines TRBV9 with TRBJ1-4; 9 bases agree with TRBD1. The germline V gene has CDR1 SGDLS and CDR2 YYNGEE. This CDR3 is 15 amino acids long. J gave up 5 bases and V 4 bases, and 6 bases lay outside the gene matches. This CDR3 reads CASSPQDRGNEKLFF. In DNA form, the CDR3 reads TGTGCCAGCAGCCCGCAGGACAGGGGAAATGAAAAACTGTTTTTT.

The chain couples TRBV11-2 to TRBJ2-5, with 9 bases identical to TRBD1. The ends lost 5 bases at V and 3 bases at J; junction bases unmatched: 4. The CDR3 runs to 14 residues. The germline CDR1 and CDR2 sequences are SGHAT and FQNNGV. The DNA of the CDR3 is TGTGCCAGCAGCGCCTGGACAGGGGAAGAGACCCAGTACTTC. This codes for CASSAWTGEETQYF.

This chain connects TRBV2 to TRBJ2-1; the D gene is possibly TRBD1 (6 bases). The ends were cut back, 6 bases at V and 8 bases at J, with 11 bases in the middle. The CDR3 is made up of 12 amino acids. Looked up from germline, CDR1 is SNHLY and CDR2 is FYNNEI. CDR3 protein: CASSDRSHEQFF. The CDR3 bases are TGTGCCAGCAGCGACAGGAGCCATGAGCAGTTCTTC.

The table lists this clone with a count of one. The chain has TRBV7-9 and TRBJ1-1; no clear D. The CDR3 consists of 13 residues. V lost 8 bases and J 7 bases, leaving 17 bases between the germline ends. Germline CDR1 reads SEHNR; CDR2 reads FQNEAQ (reference sequence). Here the CDR3 DNA reads TGTGCCAGCGCCTGGCGGGCGTCGAGTGAAGCTTTCTTT. Encoded protein: CASAWRASSEAFF.

This sequence joins TRBV11-3 and TRBJ2-1, with TRBD2 matching over 10 bases. The CDR3 consists of 18 residues. The V gene's germline CDR1 is SGHNT and CDR2 YENEEA. Losses at the gene ends were 1 base for V and 0 bases for J; bases not matched to a gene: 6. The CDR3 here is CASSLGLAGDSSYNEQFF. CDR3 DNA sequence: TGTGCCAGCAGCTTAGGGCTAGCGGGAGATAGCTCCTACAATGAGCAGTTCTTC.

The J gene is TRBJ2-1, the V gene TRBV5-5; D is uncertain. Per germline, CDR1 SGHKS and CDR2 YYEKEE (reference sequence). The CDR3 covers 17 residues. The V gene lost 2 bases and the J gene lost 2 bases, with 17 bases spanning the gap. The CDR3 coding sequence is TGTGCCAGCAGCTTCGCTTTACGGGCCGACACCTACAATGAGCAGTTCTTC. This sequence encodes CASSFALRADTYNEQFF.